This TCR beta chain was sequenced during a study of shared clonotypes between healthy human individuals. This CDR3 has 15 residues. Per germline, CDR1 MNHNS and CDR2 SASEGT. Unmatched junction bases numbered 3, after V lost 3 bases and J lost 0 bases. Sequenced by immunoSEQ multiplex PCR; TCRdb stores in-frame clones only, minus some. In the table there are more than 2 million clones, around 95% of which are singletons. This TCR was sampled from a man aged 18 to 30 in good health. This chain uses TRBV6-1 with TRBJ1-1; 8 bases align to TRBD1. Sample: naive CD4+ T cells sorted from blood. Subset specified: CD45RA+ positively selected. CDR3 sequence (DNA): TGTGCCAGCAGTGAGCGGGACAGGATGAACACTGAAGCTTTCTTT. Its translation: CASSERDRMNTEAFF.